These 11 T cell receptor beta chains originate from one sample sequenced in a study of T cell repertoires in cytomegalovirus infection. Their target antigens are unknown. TCRdb re-analysed the reads in MiXCR, keeping a single row per CDR3 protein. The profile shows roughly 920,000 distinct CDR3 sequences, around 30% of them singletons. The material was cultured CD8+ T cells from PBMCs, obtained from culture after CMV antigen stimulation. These receptors all come from a human donor in good health (CMV status not recorded). Some clones in this sample may be carry-over from other donors' samples.

This chain uses TRBV6-2 or TRBV6-3 with TRBJ1-1; possibly TRBD1 for D (5 bases). This CDR3 has 16 amino acids. V lost 2 bases to trimming and J lost 4 bases, with 17 bases between them. Germline assignment: CDR1 MNHEY and CDR2 SVGEGT. The CDR3 region is CASSYLGTPKGTEAFF. DNA for the CDR3: TGTGCCAGCAGTTACCTAGGGACCCCCAAAGGCACTGAAGCTTTCTTT.

The rearrangement uses TRBV28 and TRBJ2-1, with 8 bases matching TRBD2. The CDR3 totals 16 residues. The V segment lost 4 bases and the J segment 6 bases; nucleotides outside the gene matches: 11. Germline CDR1 is MDHEN and CDR2 is SYDVKM. CDR3 sequence reads: CASSSQAGALFNEQFF. For the CDR3, the DNA is TGTGCCAGCAGTTCTCAAGCGGGGGCACTGTTCAATGAGCAGTTCTTC.

This clonotype was counted only a few times. DNA for the CDR3: TGTGCCAGCAGCCCTCGGACAGGGGGTCCTTACGAGCAGTACGTC. Translation gives CASSPRTGGPYEQYV. The chain joins TRBV28 to TRBJ2-7, with 10 bases that match TRBD1. Germline lookup yields CDR1 MDHEN and CDR2 SYDVKM. The V segment lost 6 bases and the J segment 4 bases; nucleotides outside the gene matches: 9. This CDR3 has 15 residues.

V usage is TRBV12-3 or TRBV12-4 and J usage is TRBJ1-2; D is perhaps TRBD1 (5 bases). This CDR3 has 12 residues. The V end was cut by 1 base, the J end by 11 bases, with 11 bases between. CDR3 DNA: TGTGCCAGCAGTTTAGGACAGAAGGAGTACACCTTC. Amino acid sequence: CASSLGQKEYTF.

This clonotype was counted only a few times. This rearrangement joins TRBV7-8 to TRBJ1-1; weak D call: TRBD1 (5 bases). The CDR3 extends over 13 amino acids. In germline, CDR1 is SGHVS, CDR2 FQNEAQ. V was clipped by 6 bases and J by 7 bases, with 15 bases between them. CDR3 DNA: TGTGCCAGCAGTTTGCGGGGACTGGGTGAAGCTTTCTTT. Translating it yields CASSLRGLGEAFF. Drawing the rest from reference TRBV7-8 and TRBJ1-1, the complete variable domain is GAGVSQSPRYKVAKRGQDVALRCDPISGHVSLFWYQQALGQGPEFLTYFQNEAQLDKSGLPSDRFFAERPEGSVSTLKIQRTQQEDSAVYLCASSLRGLGEAFFGQGTRLTVV.

The chain combines TRBV5-5 with TRBJ1-2; tentatively, D is TRBD1 (5 bases). Germline values: CDR1 SGHKS, CDR2 YYEKEE (reference sequence). V dropped 4 bases and J dropped 2 bases, with 21 bases sitting between them. This CDR3 is built from 17 residues. The CDR3 loop is CASSPRQPKEGNYGYTF. The CDR3 DNA sequence: TGTGCCAGCAGCCCACGACAGCCAAAGGAGGGGAACTATGGCTACACCTTC.

This clonotype has a count of ten or more. The V call is TRBV7-8, the J call TRBJ2-3, with 14 bases that match TRBD2. This CDR3 is 18 amino acids long. The germline V gene has CDR1 SGHVS and CDR2 FQNEAQ. The V gene end was trimmed by 5 bases and the J gene end by 0 bases; junction bases not matched to a gene: 7. The CDR3 DNA reads TGTGCCAGCAGCCCCCGACTAGCGGGGGGGCTTAGCACAGATACGCAGTATTTT. Translated: CASSPRLAGGLSTDTQYF. Supplemented by reference TRBV7-8 and TRBJ2-3, the full variable domain reads GAGVSQSPRYKVAKRGQDVALRCDPISGHVSLFWYQQALGQGPEFLTYFQNEAQLDKSGLPSDRFFAERPEGSVSTLKIQRTQQEDSAVYLCASSPRLAGGLSTDTQYFGPGTRLTVL.

Many counts were recorded for this clonotype. J is TRBJ2-1 and V is TRBV7-6, with D possibly matching TRBD1 (5 bases). Trimming left V 3 bases short and J 2 bases short, with 23 bases between. The CDR3 covers 19 residues. The germline gives CDR1 SGHVS, CDR2 FNYEAQ. CDR3: CASSLWFRELSSPYNEQFF. Here the CDR3 DNA reads TGTGCCAGCAGCTTGTGGTTCAGGGAACTATCATCACCCTACAATGAGCAGTTCTTC.

This chain uses TRBV7-9 with TRBJ2-7; D is ambiguous. The CDR3 sequence is 14 residues long. V lost 5 bases and J 2 bases, leaving 13 bases between the germline ends. The germline CDR1 and CDR2 sequences are SEHNR and FQNEAQ (reference sequence). CDR3 amino acids: CASSPPGPAYEQYV. The CDR3 nucleotides read TGTGCCAGCAGCCCCCCGGGTCCGGCCTACGAGCAGTACGTC.

The chain couples TRBV11-2 to TRBJ2-7, with D perhaps TRBD1 or TRBD2 (5 bases each). This CDR3 contains 16 residues. V gave up 1 base and J gave up 0 bases, with 13 bases separating them. Germline CDR1 reads SGHAT; CDR2 reads FQNNGV. The chain's CDR3 is CASSLAGPVSSYEQYF. CDR3 nucleotide sequence: TGTGCCAGCAGCTTAGCGGGACCCGTGAGCTCCTACGAGCAGTACTTC.

The chain is built from TRBV5-1 and TRBJ2-1, with D tentatively TRBD2 (6 bases). Trimming removed 7 bases from V and 2 bases from J, with 13 bases in between. Germline values: CDR1 SGHRS, CDR2 YFSETQ. The CDR3 spans 14 residues. The CDR3 DNA sequence: TGCGCCAGCGGCCTGGCGGGGCCCTACAATGAGCAGTTCTTC. Translating gives CASGLAGPYNEQFF.